This T cell receptor (beta chain) was obtained from a study of T cell repertoires in cytomegalovirus infection. Study-wide background: A matching HLA type, together with CMV infection, was signaled by public TCR beta signatures.

This CDR3 is built from 15 residues. V lost 4 bases to trimming and J lost 6 bases; unmatched junction nucleotides: 7. Germline CDR1 SGHAT, CDR2 FQNNGV. TCRdb recomputed calls from the reads with MiXCR, one row per CDR3 protein. The data contain about 530,000 distinct CDR3 sequences, 26% of them singletons. The TCR was taken from a human donor in good health (CMV status not recorded). Some clones in this sample may be carry-over from other donors' samples. The chain couples TRBV11-2 to TRBJ2-1, with 9 bases matching TRBD2. The sequenced sample consisted of PBMCs. CDR3 bases: TGTGCCAGCAGCTCTAGCGGGAATGCGGGCAATGAGCAGTTCTTC. Protein product: CASSSSGNAGNEQFF. The full variable domain, completed using reference TRBV11-2 and TRBJ2-1, is EAGVAQSPRYKIIEKRQSVAFWCNPISGHATLYWYQQILGQGPKLLIQFQNNGVVDDSQLPKDRFSAERLKGVDSTLKIQPAKLEDSAVYLCASSSSGNAGNEQFFGPGTRLTVL.